This entry lists 14 T cell receptor beta chains sequenced from one sample in a study of blood T cell repertoires in COVID-19. The data were produced by immunoSEQ multiplex PCR, yet TCRdb's version contains in-frame clones alone and is incomplete. The sample yields fewer than 400,000 clones, 90% seen once. The specimen was peripheral blood. These TCRs come from a woman in her 30s with COVID-19, enrolled during active disease.

This clone has a handful of counts. V gene TRBV20-1 combines with J gene TRBJ2-7, with a weak D call TRBD2 (5 bases). Looked up from germline, CDR1 is DFQATT and CDR2 is SNEGSKA (reference sequence). Trimming cost V 6 bases and J 3 bases, with 9 bases left between them. The length of the CDR3 is 11 residues. The CDR3 bases are TGCAGTGCCCTAACTAGCTACGAGCAGTACTTC. This translates into CSALTSYEQYF.

The rearrangement joins TRBV28 to TRBJ1-3, with 11 bases matching TRBD1. J lost 4 bases, V lost 3 bases, and 8 bases had no gene match. The CDR3 runs 17 residues. CDR1 MDHEN and CDR2 SYDVKM come from the germline V gene. The CDR3 DNA reads TGTGCCAGCAGTTTGGTAAGGACAGGGGGCGCGGGAAACACCATATATTTT. Its protein is CASSLVRTGGAGNTIYF.

The rearrangement joins TRBV19 to TRBJ2-7; 10 nucleotides line up with TRBD2. CDR3 length: 15 amino acids. V shed 3 bases, J shed 1 base, and the junction held 3 bases outside the gene matches. The germline V gene has CDR1 LNHDA and CDR2 SQIVND (reference sequence). In nucleotides, the CDR3 is TGTGCCAGTAGTATGGGACTAGCGACGTCCTACGAGCAGTACTTC. It codes for CASSMGLATSYEQYF. The entire variable domain, with the rest obtained from reference TRBV19 and TRBJ2-7, is as follows: DGGITQSPKYLFRKEGQNVTLSCEQNLNHDAMYWYRQDPGQGLRLIYYSQIVNDFQKGDIAEGYSVSREKKESFPLTVTSAQKNPTAFYLCASSMGLATSYEQYFGPGTRLTVT.

The J gene is TRBJ1-1, the V gene TRBV11-1; D unclear. The CDR3 runs 13 residues. The V end lost 2 bases, the J end lost 1 base, and 5 bases lay between the germline ends. Germline V CDR1 and CDR2: SGHAT, FQDESV (reference sequence). CDR3: CASSLWRNTEAFF. DNA for the CDR3: TGTGCCAGCAGCTTATGGAGGAACACTGAAGCTTTCTTT.

In nucleotides, the CDR3 is TGTGCCAGCAGCAAGAGTGCGGGACTAGCGGGAAGGAGTGGCACCTACAATGAGCAGTTCTTC. This codes for CASSKSAGLAGRSGTYNEQFF. The V gene is TRBV21-1, the J gene TRBJ2-1; the table names TRBD2, a call not compared with the DNA. TRBV21-1 corresponds to a pseudogene. The CDR3 consists of 21 residues.

The chain couples TRBV2 to TRBJ1-1; 9 positions match TRBD1. The germline CDR1 and CDR2 sequences are SNHLY and FYNNEI. CDR3 length: 15 amino acids. The V gene end was trimmed by 7 bases and the J gene end by 2 bases; junction bases not matched to a gene: 8. Written as DNA, the CDR3 is TGTGCCAGCACCCCCCCGGGACAGGGTAACACTGAAGCTTTCTTT. Translation: CASTPPGQGNTEAFF.

The chain joins TRBV20-1 to TRBJ1-4; D is perhaps TRBD1 (6 bases). The CDR3 has 11 residues. Germline loops: CDR1 DFQATT, CDR2 SNEGSKA (reference sequence). CDR3 sequence reads: CSAPRGKKLFF. The CDR3 DNA reads TGCAGCGCCCCGAGGGGGAAAAAACTGTTTTTT.

The J gene is TRBJ2-7, the V gene TRBV7-2; tentative D call: TRBD2 (6 bases). Germline CDR1 SGHTA, CDR2 FQGNSA. The CDR3 has 15 amino acids. V was pared by 5 bases and J by 1 base, with 15 bases between. The CDR3, as DNA: TGTGCCAGCAGCCCTCCGCTAGGGAGGTCCTACGAGCAGTACTTC. Protein product: CASSPPLGRSYEQYF.

The V gene is TRBV5-6, the J gene TRBJ2-7; perhaps TRBD1 as D (7 bases). V shed 5 bases and J shed 4 bases, with 16 bases lying between them. CDR3 length: 14 residues. Germline CDR1 is SGHDT and CDR2 is YYEEEE. The CDR3 nucleotides are TGTGCCAGCAGTGCTCGACAGGGACTGTACGAGCAGTACTTC. Its protein product is CASSARQGLYEQYF.

V gene TRBV5-4 combines with J gene TRBJ1-5, with D perhaps matching TRBD1 (5 bases). CDR1 SGHNT and CDR2 YYREEE come from the germline V gene (reference sequence). V was shortened by 1 base and J by 2 bases, with 7 bases between the two germline ends. The CDR3 spans 14 residues. The CDR3 here is CASSLKGGNQPQHF. The CDR3 DNA sequence: TGTGCCAGCAGCTTGAAAGGGGGCAATCAGCCCCAGCATTTT.

The V call is TRBV5-4, the J call TRBJ1-3, with no clear D. Between the trimmed V and J ends, which lost 4 bases and 0 bases, there was a span of 11 bases. The CDR3 extends over 15 amino acids. CDR1 SGHNT and CDR2 YYREEE come from the germline V gene (reference sequence). CDR3 loop: CASSAGVSSGNTIYF. The CDR3 region has the DNA TGTGCCAGCAGCGCGGGAGTGAGCTCTGGAAACACCATATATTTT.

As for this clone: Additional DNA sequences in this sample encode the identical CDR3. The chain recombines TRBV29-1 with TRBJ2-6, with D unclear. Trimming pared 4 bases from V and 0 bases from J, leaving 4 bases between. Germline CDR1 and CDR2: SQVTM and ANQGSEA. This CDR3 region has 13 residues. This CDR3 reads CSVAGSGANVLTF. In DNA form, the CDR3 reads TGCAGCGTTGCAGGCTCTGGGGCCAACGTCCTGACTTTC.

This sequence joins TRBV5-1 and TRBJ2-4; 8 bases align to TRBD1. CDR1 is SGHRS and CDR2 is YFSETQ in the germline V gene. This CDR3 has 17 residues. Trimming removed 4 bases from V and 1 base from J; junction bases left unmatched: 10. The CDR3 region is CASSQATGGGAKNIQYF. The CDR3, as DNA: TGCGCCAGCAGCCAAGCCACAGGGGGTGGTGCCAAAAACATTCAGTACTTC.

The chain carries TRBV11-2 and TRBJ1-1, with D perhaps TRBD1 (5 bases). The CDR3 length is 15 residues. The germline CDR1 and CDR2 sequences are SGHAT and FQNNGV. Trimming took 5 bases from V and 2 from J, leaving 15 bases between them. The CDR3 bases are TGTGCCAGCAGCGGTTTGCGGGGGAAAAACACTGAAGCTTTCTTT. Protein sequence: CASSGLRGKNTEAFF.